The T cell receptor (beta chain) described here comes from a study of T cell repertoires in cytomegalovirus infection. For the study at large: In the study, CMV epitopes included recently identified HLA-C-restricted and well-studied HLA-B-restricted ones. Public signatures in TCR beta pointed to CMV infection and matching HLA type.

In the case of this clonotype: Its antigen is currently unknown.

The germline V gene encodes CDR1 KGHSH and CDR2 LQKENI. Trimming stripped 2 bases from V and 12 bases from J, with 13 bases between. The CDR3 contains 13 residues. TCRdb processed the reads anew with MiXCR; each CDR3 protein has one entry. The profile shows 100,000 to 150,000 distinct CDR3 sequences, roughly a third of them singletons. Findings and limits, study-wide: Dominating the ex vivo response were TCR beta clonotypes that were CMV-specific and HLA-C-restricted. Totalled public TCR beta family frequency picked out people who carried CMV plus the relevant HLA.

The sequences come from CD8+ T cells from cultured PBMCs, collected from culture after CMV antigen stimulation. This receptor was taken from a human donor in good health (CMV status not recorded). Some clones in this sample may be carry-over from other donors' samples. The chain combines TRBV18 with TRBJ1-4, with D perhaps matching TRBD1 (5 bases). The CDR3 reads CASSPGAGEELFF. Here the CDR3 DNA reads TGTGCCAGCTCACCAGGGGCCGGGGAAGAACTGTTTTTT.